The sequence of this T cell receptor (beta chain) was determined in a study of STAT5B mutations in CD4+ large granular lymphocyte leukemia. Study overall: Among healthy controls, a particular HLA allele went with more CDR3 'QG' motifs. General study results and limits: Top patient clones used TRBV06 genes more often: 8/27 versus 2/35 in controls. No patients shared main leukemic clonotypes, though about 26% appeared at low frequency elsewhere.

Authors' processing steps: Lowest detectable productive clonotype frequency was 2.59 x 10-5. The data were produced by immunoSEQ multiplex PCR, yet TCRdb's version contains in-frame clones alone and is incomplete. The DNA gave D and trimming, while V, J and clone size come from that table. Of over 30,000 clones listed, approximately 80% were seen once; the top ten hold 4.4%. Germline V gene sequence: CDR1 ENHRY, CDR2 SYGVKD. The J segment lost 2 bases and the V segment lost 11 bases, leaving 9 bases of the junction unmatched. The CDR3 is 14 amino acids. A note on this clone: Its antigen is still unknown.

Sequenced input: CD4+ T cells from blood buffy coats. This chain joins TRBV10-3 and TRBJ2-5, with 9 bases identical to TRBD2. The sequence was collected from a human donor in good health. CDR3 loop: CAPLPSGVQETQYF. The CDR3 DNA is TGTGCCCCCCTGCCTAGCGGGGTTCAAGAGACCCAGTACTTC.